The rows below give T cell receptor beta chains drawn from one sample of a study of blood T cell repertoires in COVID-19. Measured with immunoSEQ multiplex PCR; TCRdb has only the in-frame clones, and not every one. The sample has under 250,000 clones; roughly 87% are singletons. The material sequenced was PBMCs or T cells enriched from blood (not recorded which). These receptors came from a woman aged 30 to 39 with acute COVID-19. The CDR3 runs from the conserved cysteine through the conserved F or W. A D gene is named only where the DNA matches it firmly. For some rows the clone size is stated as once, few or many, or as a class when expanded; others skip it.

CDR3aa: CASSRTRAQETQYF; CDR3nt: TGTGCCAGCAGTAGAACCCGAGCCCAAGAGACCCAGTACTTC; abundance: .; v_gene: TRBV7-2; j_gene: TRBJ2-5; d_gene: .
CDR3aa: CASSRGRGHNEQFF; CDR3nt: TGTGCCAGCAGTCGCGGCAGGGGGCACAATGAGCAGTTCTTC; abundance: .; v_gene: TRBV5-4; j_gene: TRBJ2-1; d_gene: TRBD1
CDR3aa: CASSFGDYGYTF; CDR3nt: TGTGCCAGCAGTTTCGGTGACTATGGCTACACCTTC; abundance: .; v_gene: TRBV12-3/TRBV12-4; j_gene: TRBJ1-2; d_gene: .
CDR3aa: CASSQDISGTSGIQYF; CDR3nt: TGCGCCAGCAGCCAAGATATAAGTGGGACTAGCGGGATTCAGTACTTC; abundance: .; v_gene: TRBV4-1; j_gene: TRBJ2-7; d_gene: TRBD2
CDR3aa: CASSVDRANTEAFF; CDR3nt: TGCGCCAGCAGCGTTGACAGGGCGAACACTGAAGCTTTCTTT; abundance: .; v_gene: TRBV4-3; j_gene: TRBJ1-1; d_gene: TRBD1
CDR3aa: CASSPNTGVADSPLHF; CDR3nt: TGTGCCAGCAGCCCAAACACAGGGGTAGCAGATTCACCCCTCCACTTT; abundance: few; v_gene: TRBV3-1/TRBV3-2; j_gene: TRBJ1-6; d_gene: TRBD1
CDR3aa: CASSIDRLAPPRGYTF; CDR3nt: TGTGCCAGTAGTATAGATCGACTGGCCCCACCGAGGGGCTACACCTTC; abundance: .; v_gene: TRBV19; j_gene: TRBJ1-2; d_gene: .
CDR3aa: CASSLRKGGANTGELFF; CDR3nt: TGCGCCAGCAGCTTGCGTAAAGGGGGGGCCAACACCGGGGAGCTGTTTTTT; abundance: .; v_gene: TRBV5-1; j_gene: TRBJ2-2; d_gene: .
CDR3aa: CASSPLGQGKEAFF; CDR3nt: TGCGCCAGCAGCCCGCTCGGACAAGGGAAAGAAGCTTTCTTT; abundance: .; v_gene: TRBV5-1; j_gene: TRBJ1-1; d_gene: .
CDR3aa: CASSPYRDSPLVFSGNTIYF; CDR3nt: TGTGCCAGCAGTCCTTATCGGGACAGCCCTTTAGTCTTCTCTGGAAACACCATATATTTT; abundance: few; v_gene: TRBV6-6; j_gene: TRBJ1-3; d_gene: TRBD1
CDR3aa: CASSSGTGSYEQYF; CDR3nt: TGTGCCAGCAGCTCCGGGACAGGGTCCTACGAGCAGTACTTC; abundance: .; v_gene: TRBV11-3; j_gene: TRBJ2-7; d_gene: TRBD1
CDR3aa: CASTPLGLAERNTIYF; CDR3nt: TGTGCCAGCACCCCCCTTGGGCTAGCTGAACGAAACACCATATATTTT; abundance: .; v_gene: TRBV19; j_gene: TRBJ1-3; d_gene: .
CDR3aa: CASSLEGGRGNSPLHF; CDR3nt: TGTGCCAGCAGCTTGGAAGGGGGTCGCGGTAATTCACCCCTCCACTTT; abundance: .; v_gene: TRBV7-9; j_gene: TRBJ1-6; d_gene: .
CDR3aa: CAISSGNTIYF; CDR3nt: TGTGCCATCAGCTCTGGAAACACCATATATTTT; abundance: .; v_gene: TRBV19; j_gene: TRBJ1-3; d_gene: .
CDR3aa: CASSPNSGDSNQPQHF; CDR3nt: TGTGCCAGCTCACCTAACTCAGGTGATAGCAATCAGCCCCAGCATTTT; abundance: .; v_gene: TRBV18; j_gene: TRBJ1-5; d_gene: .
CDR3aa: CASSLVDRYQETQYF; CDR3nt: TGCGCCAGCAGCTTGGTCGACAGATACCAAGAGACCCAGTACTTC; abundance: once; v_gene: TRBV5-1; j_gene: TRBJ2-5; d_gene: .
CDR3aa: CASSPGGSSQGGYTF; CDR3nt: TGTGCCAGCAGCCCAGGGGGATCTTCCCAGGGGGGCTACACCTTC; abundance: .; v_gene: TRBV5-6; j_gene: TRBJ1-2; d_gene: TRBD1
CDR3aa: CASSIAGSNTEAFF; CDR3nt: TGTGCCAGTAGTATCGCAGGGTCGAACACTGAAGCTTTCTTT; abundance: .; v_gene: TRBV19; j_gene: TRBJ1-1; d_gene: .
CDR3aa: CASSLERQSYEQYF; CDR3nt: TGTGCCAGCAGCTTAGAAAGACAGAGCTACGAGCAGTACTTC; abundance: .; v_gene: TRBV7-2; j_gene: TRBJ2-7; d_gene: .
CDR3aa: CAWRSGTPGPYGYTF; CDR3nt: TGTGCCTGGAGAAGCGGGACCCCTGGGCCGTATGGCTACACCTTC; abundance: .; v_gene: TRBV30; j_gene: TRBJ1-2; d_gene: .
CDR3aa: CASSQDGVGGYTF; CDR3nt: TGTGCCAGCAGCCAAGACGGGGTCGGCGGCTACACCTTC; abundance: .; v_gene: TRBV7-2; j_gene: TRBJ1-2; d_gene: .
CDR3aa: CASRARDRVTEAFF; CDR3nt: TGTGCCAGCAGAGCTCGGGACAGGGTCACTGAAGCTTTCTTT; abundance: .; v_gene: TRBV3-1/TRBV3-2; j_gene: TRBJ1-1; d_gene: TRBD1